This T cell receptor (beta chain) originates from a study of early T cells in non-severe SARS-CoV-2 infection. Whole-study context: It was bulk RNA from unsorted whole blood that was sequenced, and the chains were unpaired.

This clonotype was found many times. Its specificity is not known. Study findings and constraints: Matching results from VDJdb favored anti-spike CD8 responses, leaving private and CD4 specificities undetected.

V dropped 5 bases and J dropped 2 bases, with 10 bases sitting between them. In germline, CDR1 is MNHEY, CDR2 SMNVEV (reference sequence). CDR3 length equals 14 residues. Individual cDNA molecules carried attached unique molecular identifiers. TCRdb reanalysed the 5' RACE reads using MiXCR and keeps one entry per CDR3 protein. The profile covers 25,000 to 35,000 distinct CDR3 sequences, with 5.1% appearing a single time and 2.6% taken by the ten largest. The TCR was taken from an adult who was a healthcare worker with PCR-confirmed SARS-CoV-2 infection or an uninfected control (not recorded which). Sequencing was performed on whole blood. The rearrangement uses TRBV27 and TRBJ1-5; D remains unclear. The DNA for the CDR3 is TGTGCCAGCAGTCCACTCCTCGGCAATCAGCCCCAGCATTTT. It yields the protein CASSPLLGNQPQHF.